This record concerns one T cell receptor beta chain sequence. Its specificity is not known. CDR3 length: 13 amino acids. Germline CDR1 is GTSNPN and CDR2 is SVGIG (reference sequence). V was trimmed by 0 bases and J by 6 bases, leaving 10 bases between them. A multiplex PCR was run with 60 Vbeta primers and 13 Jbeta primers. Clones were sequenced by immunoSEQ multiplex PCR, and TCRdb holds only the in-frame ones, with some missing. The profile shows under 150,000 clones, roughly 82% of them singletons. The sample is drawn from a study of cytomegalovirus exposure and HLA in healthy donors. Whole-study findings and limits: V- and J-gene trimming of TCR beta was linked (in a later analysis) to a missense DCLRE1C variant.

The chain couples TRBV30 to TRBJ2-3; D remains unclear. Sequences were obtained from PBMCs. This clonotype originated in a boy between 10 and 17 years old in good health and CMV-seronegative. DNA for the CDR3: TGTGCCTGGAGTGTAGTTCATGCGGATACGCAGTATTTT. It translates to CAWSVVHADTQYF.